The 17 T cell receptor beta chains listed next were all sequenced from one sample in a study of blood T cell repertoires in COVID-19. Profiling relied on immunoSEQ multiplex PCR, and the TCRdb table lists in-frame clones only, not all of them. The sample yields 45,000 to 50,000 clones, over 75% seen once. Sequenced input: peripheral blood. These receptors came from a woman of 80 years or more with COVID-19, enrolled during active disease.

The rearrangement joins TRBV28 to TRBJ1-4; D perhaps matches TRBD1 (6 bases). CDR3 size: 15 residues. Germline CDR1 and CDR2: MDHEN and SYDVKM. V lost 6 bases and J 0 bases, leaving 11 bases between the germline ends. CDR3 nucleotides: TGTGCCAGCAGCCAGACAGGAGCAACTAATGAAAAACTGTTTTTT. Translating it yields CASSQTGATNEKLFF.

There are a few counts of this clone. The V and J genes are TRBV14 and TRBJ2-7; 9 bases line up with TRBD2. This CDR3 spans 14 amino acids. V trimming: 2 bases; J trimming: 12 bases; junction bases outside the gene matches: 11. Germline lookup yields CDR1 SGHDN and CDR2 FVKESK. DNA for the CDR3: TGTGCCAGCAGCCAATTAGCGGGGGCCATTCGACTGTACTTC. This translates into CASSQLAGAIRLYF. Full variable domain (outside the CDR3, taken from reference TRBV14 and TRBJ2-7): EAGVTQFPSHSVIEKGQTVTLRCDPISGHDNLYWYRRVMGKEIKFLLHFVKESKQDESGMPNNRFLAERTGGTYSTLKVQPAELEDSGVYFCASSQLAGAIRLYFGPGTRLTVT.

In DNA, the CDR3 is TGTGCCAGCAGCGATAGGGGTGCTGAAGCTTTCTTT. It codes for CASSDRGAEAFF. V is TRBV7-9 and J is TRBJ1-1; possible D gene TRBD1, 5 bases. The V and J ends lost 5 bases and 6 bases respectively, with 10 bases between them. CDR1 and CDR2 from the germline V gene are SEHNR and FQNEAQ (reference sequence). The CDR3 runs 12 residues.

This sequence joins TRBV28 and TRBJ1-2; D unresolved. Trimming removed 5 bases at V and 5 bases at J, with 12 bases between. The germline V gene encodes CDR1 MDHEN and CDR2 SYDVKM. The CDR3 consists of 13 residues. The CDR3 bases are TGTGCCAGCAGTGCCGGGAGGGCTTATGGCTACACCTTC. It is translated as CASSAGRAYGYTF.

The chain couples TRBV25-1 to TRBJ1-5; possibly TRBD1 for D (6 bases). With 5 bases removed from V and 9 bases from J, the gap between germline ends came to 11 bases. This CDR3 has 12 amino acids. Per germline, CDR1 MGHDK and CDR2 SYGVNS. The CDR3 is CASSYIQGPQHF. The CDR3 DNA follows: TGTGCCAGCAGTTATATACAGGGGCCCCAGCATTTT. The variable domain in full, completed from reference TRBV25-1 and TRBJ1-5, reads EADIYQTPRYLVIGTGKKITLECSQTMGHDKMYWYQQDPGMELHLIHYSYGVNSTEKGDLSSESTVSRIRTEHFPLTLESARPSHTSQYLCASSYIQGPQHFGDGTRLSIL.

The chain uses TRBV7-2 and TRBJ1-2; 8 bases agree with TRBD1. The CDR3 length is 15 residues. The J segment lost 7 bases and the V segment lost 0 bases, leaving 7 bases of the junction unmatched. CDR1 is SGHTA and CDR2 is FQGNSA in the germline V gene. The CDR3: CASSLASRGQVGYTF. The CDR3 bases are TGTGCCAGCAGCTTAGCGTCCCGGGGACAGGTTGGCTACACCTTC.

This rearrangement joins TRBV18 to TRBJ1-3; D perhaps matches TRBD1 (5 bases). The CDR3 extends over 17 amino acids. CDR1 is KGHSH, CDR2 LQKENI, per germline. The V gene lost 3 bases and the J gene lost 0 bases, with 15 bases spanning the gap. As DNA, the CDR3 is TGTGCCAGCTCACCGTTGGGACCGCGGGGCTCTGGAAACACCATATATTTT. Amino acid sequence: CASSPLGPRGSGNTIYF.

The chain employs TRBV3-1 (or the pseudogene TRBV3-2) and TRBJ1-6; D not certain. V lost 2 bases to trimming and J lost 14 bases, with 19 bases between them. Germline lookup yields CDR1 LGHDT and CDR2 YNNKEL (reference sequence). This CDR3 region has 15 residues. For the CDR3, the DNA is TGTGCCAGCAGCCAAATACATGTAGGTGACGGGTCCCTCCACTTT. Translated: CASSQIHVGDGSLHF.

The chain links TRBV27 to TRBJ2-3; TRBD2 matches at 14 bases. This CDR3 region has 20 residues. The ends lost 5 bases at V and 2 bases at J; junction bases unmatched: 15. CDR1 is MNHEY and CDR2 is SMNVEV in the germline V gene (reference sequence). DNA for the CDR3: TGTGCCAGCAGTCCCCTGGGACTAGCGGGAGTAGTTCAGCCCACAGATACGCAGTATTTT. Its translation: CASSPLGLAGVVQPTDTQYF.

The J gene is TRBJ2-2, the V gene TRBV7-3; 8 nucleotides align to TRBD1. Germline V gene sequence: CDR1 SGHTA, CDR2 FQGTGA. The V gene end was trimmed by 6 bases and the J gene end by 4 bases; junction bases not matched to a gene: 7. The CDR3 is 15 residues long. The CDR3 here is CASSRTGLTTGELFF. CDR3 nucleotide sequence: TGTGCCAGCAGTAGGACAGGGCTGACCACCGGGGAGCTGTTTTTT.

This sequence joins TRBV5-4 and TRBJ2-2, with a tentative D call TRBD2 (7 bases). CDR1 SGHNT and CDR2 YYREEE come from the germline V gene (reference sequence). V was shortened by 0 bases and J by 4 bases, with 16 bases between the two germline ends. The CDR3 spans 17 residues. The CDR3 loop is CASSLGGGAPSTGELFF. The CDR3 region has the DNA TGTGCCAGCAGCTTGGGAGGGGGGGCCCCCAGCACCGGGGAGCTGTTTTTT.

The chain carries TRBV25-1 and TRBJ2-3, with D maybe TRBD2 (5 bases). V was clipped by 5 bases and J by 0 bases, with 6 bases between them. This CDR3 contains 13 residues. The V gene's germline CDR1 is MGHDK and CDR2 SYGVNS. The CDR3 protein is CASSRGSTDTQYF. The CDR3, as DNA: TGTGCCAGCAGTCGGGGTAGCACAGATACGCAGTATTTT. Based on the CDR3 plus reference TRBV25-1 and TRBJ2-3, the full variable domain is EADIYQTPRYLVIGTGKKITLECSQTMGHDKMYWYQQDPGMELHLIHYSYGVNSTEKGDLSSESTVSRIRTEHFPLTLESARPSHTSQYLCASSRGSTDTQYFGPGTRLTVL.

V and J are TRBV20-1 and TRBJ1-3; D perhaps matches TRBD1 (5 bases). Per the germline V gene, CDR1 is DFQATT and CDR2 is SNEGSKA (reference sequence). V was cut by 3 bases and J by 4 bases, with 16 bases left in between. The CDR3 totals 15 residues. The CDR3 nucleotides are TGCAGTGCTAGTCTCGGGGGAACGTGGGGAAACACCATATATTTT. It codes for CSASLGGTWGNTIYF.

V usage is TRBV12-3 or TRBV12-4 and J usage is TRBJ2-3, with 12 positions matching TRBD2. This CDR3 is built from 13 residues. The ends lost 9 bases at V and 3 bases at J; junction bases unmatched: 1. The CDR3 DNA is TGTGCCAGTCTAGCGGGGGGGACAGATACGCAGTATTTT. Residues: CASLAGGTDTQYF.

The genes are TRBV9 and TRBJ1-1; D possibly corresponds to TRBD1 (5 bases). The V end lost 3 bases, the J end lost 0 bases, and 6 bases lay between the germline ends. The germline V gene has CDR1 SGDLS and CDR2 YYNGEE. The CDR3 covers 13 residues. DNA of the CDR3: TGTGCCAGCAGCGGGGGCCTGAACACTGAAGCTTTCTTT. Its translation is CASSGGLNTEAFF.

The rearrangement links TRBV5-4 to TRBJ1-2; TRBD1 matches at 7 bases. The CDR3 loop spans 15 amino acids. Losses at the gene ends were 4 bases for V and 0 bases for J; bases not matched to a gene: 6. Germline CDR1 SGHNT, CDR2 YYREEE (reference sequence). This CDR3 reads CASSGRGQSNYGYTF. The CDR3 DNA is TGTGCCAGCAGCGGGCGGGGACAGTCTAACTATGGCTACACCTTC.

Only one count was recorded for this clone. The chain carries TRBV29-1 and TRBJ1-2; D gene unclear. CDR3 size: 12 residues. The V and J ends lost 2 bases and 8 bases respectively, with 12 bases between them. Germline lookup yields CDR1 SQVTM and CDR2 ANQGSEA. The DNA for the CDR3 is TGCAGCGTTGAAAACGGGGAGAAGGGCTACACCTTC. This translates into CSVENGEKGYTF.